This T cell receptor (beta chain) was found in a study of OX40 agonist ivuxolimab in advanced cancers. The wider study: Ivuxolimab is an agonistic anti-OX40 (CD134) antibody, and patients were treated with it. General study findings and limits: At doses 0.1 to 3.0 mg/kg, CD4+ and CD8+ clones expanded.

In the case of this clone: Its specificity is not known. One junction end does not reproduce the germline sequence, and a read error may be involved.

CDR3 length: 15 amino acids. In germline, CDR1 is MGHRA, CDR2 YSYEKL. TCRdb's copy holds only in-frame clones and misses some; the assay was immunoSEQ multiplex PCR. Of tens of thousands of clones listed, roughly 80% are singletons. Specimen: CD4+ or CD8+ T cells sorted from blood, collected in a trial of the OX40 agonist ivuxolimab. The origin of this receptor is an adult with an advanced solid tumor such as melanoma, head and neck, liver or kidney cancer. This chain connects TRBV4-1 to TRBJ2-2; TRBD1 aligns across 8 bases. This chain's CDR3 is CASGQVDRDTGELFF. The DNA of the CDR3 is TGCGCCAGCGGCCAAGTGGACAGGGACACCGGGGAGCTGTTTTTT.